This section outlines one TCR beta chain sequence together with its context. This sample was taken from a study of cytomegalovirus exposure and HLA in healthy donors. 13 Jbeta primers and 60 Vbeta primers were used for the PCR. Profiling relied on immunoSEQ multiplex PCR, and the TCRdb table lists in-frame clones only, not all of them. Of around 200,000 clones listed, just over 75% are singletons. The sequence was collected from a man aged 25-45 years in good health and CMV-seronegative. Sample: PBMCs.

In nucleotides, the CDR3 is TGCGCCAGCAGCCAAGAAGGACGGGAGGGCCCGTGGGAGCAGTACTTC. This translates into CASSQEGREGPWEQYF. The rearrangement links TRBV4-1 to TRBJ2-7; 8 positions match TRBD2. CDR3 length: 16 residues. Losses at the gene ends were 0 bases for V and 7 bases for J; bases not matched to a gene: 11. Germline CDR1 reads MGHRA; CDR2 reads YSYEKL.